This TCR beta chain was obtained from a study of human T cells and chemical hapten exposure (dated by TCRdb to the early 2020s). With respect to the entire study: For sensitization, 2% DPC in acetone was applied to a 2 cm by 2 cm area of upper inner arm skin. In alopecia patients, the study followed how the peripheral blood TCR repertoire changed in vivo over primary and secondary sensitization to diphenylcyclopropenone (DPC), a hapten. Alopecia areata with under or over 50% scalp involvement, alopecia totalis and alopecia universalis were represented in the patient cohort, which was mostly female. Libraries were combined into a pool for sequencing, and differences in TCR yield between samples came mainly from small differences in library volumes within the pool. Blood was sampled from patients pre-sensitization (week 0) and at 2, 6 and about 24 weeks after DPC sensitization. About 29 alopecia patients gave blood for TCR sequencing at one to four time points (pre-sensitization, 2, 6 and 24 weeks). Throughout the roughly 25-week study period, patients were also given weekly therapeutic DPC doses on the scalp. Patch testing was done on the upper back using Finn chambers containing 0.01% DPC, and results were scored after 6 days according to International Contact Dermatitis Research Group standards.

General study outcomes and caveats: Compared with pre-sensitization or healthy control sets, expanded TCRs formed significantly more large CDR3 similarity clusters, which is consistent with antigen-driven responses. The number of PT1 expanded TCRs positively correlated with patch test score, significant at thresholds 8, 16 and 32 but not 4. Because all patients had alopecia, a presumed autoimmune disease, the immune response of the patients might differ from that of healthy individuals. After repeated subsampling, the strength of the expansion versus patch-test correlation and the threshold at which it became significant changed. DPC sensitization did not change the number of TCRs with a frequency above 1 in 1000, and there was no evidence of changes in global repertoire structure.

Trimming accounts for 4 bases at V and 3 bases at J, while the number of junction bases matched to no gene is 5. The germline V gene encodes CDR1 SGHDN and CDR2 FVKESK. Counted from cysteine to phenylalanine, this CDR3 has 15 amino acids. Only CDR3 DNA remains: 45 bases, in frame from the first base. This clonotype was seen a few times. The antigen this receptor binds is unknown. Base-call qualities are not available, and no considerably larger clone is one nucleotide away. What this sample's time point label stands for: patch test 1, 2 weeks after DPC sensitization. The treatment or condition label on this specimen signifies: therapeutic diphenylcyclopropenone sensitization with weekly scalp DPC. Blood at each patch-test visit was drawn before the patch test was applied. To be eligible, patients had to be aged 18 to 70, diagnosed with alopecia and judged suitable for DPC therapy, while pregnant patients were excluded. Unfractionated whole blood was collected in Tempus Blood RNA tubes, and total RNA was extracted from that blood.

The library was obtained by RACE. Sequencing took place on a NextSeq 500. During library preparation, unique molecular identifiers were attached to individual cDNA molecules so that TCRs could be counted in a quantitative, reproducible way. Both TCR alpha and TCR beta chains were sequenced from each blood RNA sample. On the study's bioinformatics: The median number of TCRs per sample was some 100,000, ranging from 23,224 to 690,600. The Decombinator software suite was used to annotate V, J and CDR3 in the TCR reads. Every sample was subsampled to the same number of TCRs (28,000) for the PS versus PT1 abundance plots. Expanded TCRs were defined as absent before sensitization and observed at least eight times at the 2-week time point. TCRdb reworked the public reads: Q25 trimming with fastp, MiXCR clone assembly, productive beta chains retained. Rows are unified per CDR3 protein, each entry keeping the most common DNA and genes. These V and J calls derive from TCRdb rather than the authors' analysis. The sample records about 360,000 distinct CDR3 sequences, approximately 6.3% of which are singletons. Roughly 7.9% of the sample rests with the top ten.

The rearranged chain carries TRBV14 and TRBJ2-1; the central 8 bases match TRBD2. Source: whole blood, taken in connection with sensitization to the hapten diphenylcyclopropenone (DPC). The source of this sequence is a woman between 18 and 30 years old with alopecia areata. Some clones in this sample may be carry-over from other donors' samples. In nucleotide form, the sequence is TGTGCCAGCAGCCGTGCGGCGGGGGGCTACAATGAGCAGTTCTTC. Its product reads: CASSRAAGGYNEQFF.